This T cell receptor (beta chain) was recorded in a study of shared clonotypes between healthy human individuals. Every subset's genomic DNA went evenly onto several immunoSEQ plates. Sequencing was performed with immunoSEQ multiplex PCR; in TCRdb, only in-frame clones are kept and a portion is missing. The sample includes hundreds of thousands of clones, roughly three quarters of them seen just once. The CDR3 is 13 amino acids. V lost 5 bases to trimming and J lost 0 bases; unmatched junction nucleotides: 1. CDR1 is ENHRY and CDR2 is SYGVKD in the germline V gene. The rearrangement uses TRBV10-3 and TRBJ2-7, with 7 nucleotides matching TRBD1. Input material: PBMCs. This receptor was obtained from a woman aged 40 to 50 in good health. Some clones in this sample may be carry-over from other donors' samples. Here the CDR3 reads CAISRDSSYEQYF. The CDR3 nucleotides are TGTGCCATCAGTCGGGACAGCTCCTACGAGCAGTACTTC.